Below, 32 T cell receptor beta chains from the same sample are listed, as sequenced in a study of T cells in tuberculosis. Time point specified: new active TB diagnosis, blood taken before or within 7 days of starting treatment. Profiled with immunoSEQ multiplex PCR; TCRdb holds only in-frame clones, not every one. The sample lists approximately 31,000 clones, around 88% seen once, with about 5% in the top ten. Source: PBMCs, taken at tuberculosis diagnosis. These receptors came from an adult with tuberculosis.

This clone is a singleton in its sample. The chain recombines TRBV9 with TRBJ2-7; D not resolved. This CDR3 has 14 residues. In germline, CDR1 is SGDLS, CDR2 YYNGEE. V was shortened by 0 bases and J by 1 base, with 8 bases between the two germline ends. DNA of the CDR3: TGTGCCAGCAGCGTAGGACACTCATCCTACGAGCAGTACTTC. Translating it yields CASSVGHSSYEQYF.

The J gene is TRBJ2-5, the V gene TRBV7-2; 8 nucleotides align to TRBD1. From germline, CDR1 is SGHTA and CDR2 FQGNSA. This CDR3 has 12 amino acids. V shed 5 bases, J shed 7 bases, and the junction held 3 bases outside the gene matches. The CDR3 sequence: CASSADRGTQYF. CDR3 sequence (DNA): TGTGCCAGCAGCGCCGACAGGGGGACCCAGTACTTC. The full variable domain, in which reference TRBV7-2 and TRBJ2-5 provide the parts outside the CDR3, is GAGVSQSPSNKVTEKGKDVELRCDPISGHTALYWYRQSLGQGLEFLIYFQGNSAPDKSGLPSDRFSAERTGGSVSTLTIQRTQQEDSAVYLCASSADRGTQYFGPGTRLLVL.

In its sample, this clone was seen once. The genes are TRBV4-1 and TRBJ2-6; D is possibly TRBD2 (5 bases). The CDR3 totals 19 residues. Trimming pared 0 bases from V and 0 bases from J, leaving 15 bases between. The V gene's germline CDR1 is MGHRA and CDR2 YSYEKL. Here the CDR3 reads CASSQDREGARSGANVLTF. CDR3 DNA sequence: TGCGCCAGCAGCCAAGATAGAGAGGGCGCCCGCTCTGGGGCCAACGTCCTGACTTTC.

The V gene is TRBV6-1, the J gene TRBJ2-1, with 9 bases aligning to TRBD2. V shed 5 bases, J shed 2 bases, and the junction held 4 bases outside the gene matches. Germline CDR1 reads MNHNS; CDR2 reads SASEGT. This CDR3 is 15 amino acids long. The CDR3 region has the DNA TGTGCCAGCAGTTCTATAGCGGGGGCCTACAATGAGCAGTTCTTC. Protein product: CASSSIAGAYNEQFF.

CDR3 bases: TGCAGCGTTGATAACAGCTACGAGCAGTACTTC. Its protein product is CSVDNSYEQYF. This chain links TRBV29-1 with TRBJ2-7; D unresolved. The length of the CDR3 is 11 residues. V was clipped by 3 bases and J by 3 bases, with 6 bases between them. Germline lookup yields CDR1 SQVTM and CDR2 ANQGSEA.

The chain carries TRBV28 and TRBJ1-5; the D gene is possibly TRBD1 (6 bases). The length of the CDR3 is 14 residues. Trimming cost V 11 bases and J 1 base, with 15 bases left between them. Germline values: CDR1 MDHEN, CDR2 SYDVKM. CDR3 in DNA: TGTGCCTCTCGACAGGTTCCAAGCAATCAGCCCCAGCATTTT. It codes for CASRQVPSNQPQHF.

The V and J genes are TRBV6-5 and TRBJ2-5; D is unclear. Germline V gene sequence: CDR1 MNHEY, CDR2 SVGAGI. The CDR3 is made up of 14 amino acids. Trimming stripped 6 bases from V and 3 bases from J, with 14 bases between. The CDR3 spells CASRAGNREETQYF. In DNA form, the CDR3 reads TGTGCCAGCAGGGCCGGCAACAGAGAAGAGACCCAGTACTTC.

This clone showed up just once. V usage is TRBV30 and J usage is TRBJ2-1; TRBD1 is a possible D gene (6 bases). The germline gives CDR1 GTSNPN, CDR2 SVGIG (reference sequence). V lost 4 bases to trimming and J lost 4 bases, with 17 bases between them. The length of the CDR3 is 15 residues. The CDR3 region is CAWTAQGATYNEQFF. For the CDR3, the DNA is TGTGCCTGGACCGCACAGGGAGCGACATACAATGAGCAGTTCTTC.

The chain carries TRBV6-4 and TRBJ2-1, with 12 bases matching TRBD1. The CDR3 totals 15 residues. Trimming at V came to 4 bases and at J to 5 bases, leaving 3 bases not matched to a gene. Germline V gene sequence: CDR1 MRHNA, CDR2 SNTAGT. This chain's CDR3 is CASSAGTGGNNEQFF. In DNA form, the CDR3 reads TGTGCCAGCAGTGCCGGGACAGGGGGCAACAATGAGCAGTTCTTC.

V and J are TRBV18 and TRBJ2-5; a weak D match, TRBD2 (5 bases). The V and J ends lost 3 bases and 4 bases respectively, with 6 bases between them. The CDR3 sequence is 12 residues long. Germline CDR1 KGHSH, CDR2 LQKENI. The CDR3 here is CASSPGRETQYF. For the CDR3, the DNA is TGTGCCAGCTCACCTGGGAGAGAGACCCAGTACTTC.

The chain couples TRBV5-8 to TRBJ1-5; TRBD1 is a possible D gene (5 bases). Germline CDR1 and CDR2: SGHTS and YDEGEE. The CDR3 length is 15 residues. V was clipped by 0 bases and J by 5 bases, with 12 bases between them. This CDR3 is CASSLADTSYQPQHF. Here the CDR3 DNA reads TGTGCCAGCAGCTTGGCGGACACATCTTATCAGCCCCAGCATTTT.

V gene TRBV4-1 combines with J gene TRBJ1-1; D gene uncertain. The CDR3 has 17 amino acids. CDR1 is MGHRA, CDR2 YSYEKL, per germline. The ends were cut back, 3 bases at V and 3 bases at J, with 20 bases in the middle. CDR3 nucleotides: TGCGCCAGCAGCCAGCCCGTCCGCGGCAGAGAACACACTGAAGCTTTCTTT. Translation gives CASSQPVRGREHTEAFF.

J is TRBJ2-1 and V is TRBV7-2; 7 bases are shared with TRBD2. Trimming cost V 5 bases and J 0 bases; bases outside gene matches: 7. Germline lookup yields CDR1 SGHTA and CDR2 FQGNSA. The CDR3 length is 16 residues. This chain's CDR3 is CASSLLGGGSYNEQFF. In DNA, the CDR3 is TGTGCCAGCAGCCTCTTAGGCGGGGGCTCCTACAATGAGCAGTTCTTC.

The CDR3 DNA sequence: TGTGCCAGCAGCGCATCCGGGACTCACTACGAGCAGTACTTC. Amino acid sequence: CASSASGTHYEQYF. The chain uses TRBV21-1 and TRBJ2-7; the table's TRBD2 call for D was not verified on the DNA. TRBV21-1 is labeled a pseudogene. CDR3 length equals 14 residues.

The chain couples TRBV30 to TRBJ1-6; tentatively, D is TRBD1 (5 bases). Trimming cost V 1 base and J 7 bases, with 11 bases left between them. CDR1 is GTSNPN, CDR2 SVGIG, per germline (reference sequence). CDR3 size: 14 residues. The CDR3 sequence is CAWSADTVNSPLHF. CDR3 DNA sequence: TGTGCCTGGAGTGCGGACACTGTGAATTCACCCCTCCACTTT.

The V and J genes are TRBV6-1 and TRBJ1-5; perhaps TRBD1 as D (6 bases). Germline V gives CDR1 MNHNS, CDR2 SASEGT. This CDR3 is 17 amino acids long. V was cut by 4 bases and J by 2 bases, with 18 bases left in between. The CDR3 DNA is TGTGCCAGCAGTGTAATTGGGGGCGGGGGTGGCAATCAGCCCCAGCATTTT. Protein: CASSVIGGGGGNQPQHF.

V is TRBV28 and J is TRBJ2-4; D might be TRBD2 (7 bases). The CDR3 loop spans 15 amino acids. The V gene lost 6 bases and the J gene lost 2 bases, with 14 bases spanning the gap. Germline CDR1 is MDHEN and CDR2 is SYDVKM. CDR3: CASSLTGGPKNIQYF. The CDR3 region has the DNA TGTGCCAGCAGCCTTACCGGGGGGCCCAAAAACATTCAGTACTTC.

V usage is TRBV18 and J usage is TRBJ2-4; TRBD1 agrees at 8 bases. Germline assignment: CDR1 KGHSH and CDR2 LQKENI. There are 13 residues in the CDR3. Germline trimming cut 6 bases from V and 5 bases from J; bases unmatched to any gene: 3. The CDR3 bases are TGTGCCAGCTCCCCGGGACAGGAAAACATTCAGTACTTC. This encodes CASSPGQENIQYF. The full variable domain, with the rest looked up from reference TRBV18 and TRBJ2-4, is NAGVMQNPRHLVRRRGQEARLRCSPMKGHSHVYWYRQLPEEGLKFMVYLQKENIIDESGMPKERFSAEFPKEGPSILRIQQVVRGDSAAYFCASSPGQENIQYFGAGTRLSVL.

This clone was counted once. CDR3 coding DNA: TGTGCCAGCAGCTTAGCTCGTACTAGGGTCAATGAGCAGTTCTTC. Translation gives CASSLARTRVNEQFF. V gene TRBV7-8 combines with J gene TRBJ2-1; maybe TRBD2 (5 bases). Between the trimmed V and J ends, which lost 0 bases and 6 bases, there was a span of 12 bases. In germline, CDR1 is SGHVS, CDR2 FQNEAQ. The CDR3 length is 15 residues.

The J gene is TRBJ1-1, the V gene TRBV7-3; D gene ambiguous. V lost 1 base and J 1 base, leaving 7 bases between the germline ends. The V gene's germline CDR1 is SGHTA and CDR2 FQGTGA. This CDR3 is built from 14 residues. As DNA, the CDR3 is TGTGCCAGCAGCTTAAACTCCTGGAACACTGAAGCTTTCTTT. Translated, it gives CASSLNSWNTEAFF.

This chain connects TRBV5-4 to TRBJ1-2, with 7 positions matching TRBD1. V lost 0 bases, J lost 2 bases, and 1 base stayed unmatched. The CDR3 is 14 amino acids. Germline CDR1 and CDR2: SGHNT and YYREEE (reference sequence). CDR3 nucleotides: TGTGCCAGCAGCTTGGCGGGACAGAACTATGGCTACACCTTC. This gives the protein CASSLAGQNYGYTF. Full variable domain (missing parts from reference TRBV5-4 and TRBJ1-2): ETGVTQSPTHLIKTRGQQVTLRCSSQSGHNTVSWYQQALGQGPQFIFQYYREEENGRGNFPPRFSGLQFPNYSSELNVNALELDDSALYLCASSLAGQNYGYTFGSGTRLTVV.

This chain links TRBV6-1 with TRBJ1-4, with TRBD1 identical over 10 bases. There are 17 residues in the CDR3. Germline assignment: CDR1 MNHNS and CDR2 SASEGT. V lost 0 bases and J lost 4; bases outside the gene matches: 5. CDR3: CASSEAFGQGGNEKLFF. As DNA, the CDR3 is TGTGCCAGCAGTGAAGCTTTCGGACAGGGGGGTAATGAAAAACTGTTTTTT.

The CDR3 is CATSKAGPSYEQYF. CDR3 sequence (DNA): TGTGCCACCAGCAAAGCAGGGCCCTCCTACGAGCAGTACTTC. This chain uses TRBV15 with TRBJ2-7; D might be TRBD1 (5 bases). Trimming took off 4 bases at V and 0 bases at J, with 10 bases between the two ends. Germline lookup yields CDR1 LNHNV and CDR2 YYDKDF (reference sequence). This CDR3 has 14 residues.

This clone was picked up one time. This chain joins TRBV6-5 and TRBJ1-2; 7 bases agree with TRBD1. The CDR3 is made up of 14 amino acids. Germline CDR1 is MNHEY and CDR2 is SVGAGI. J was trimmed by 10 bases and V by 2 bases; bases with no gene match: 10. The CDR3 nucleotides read TGTGCCAGCAGTTACAAAGCTATCACAGGGGTCTACACCTTC. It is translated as CASSYKAITGVYTF.

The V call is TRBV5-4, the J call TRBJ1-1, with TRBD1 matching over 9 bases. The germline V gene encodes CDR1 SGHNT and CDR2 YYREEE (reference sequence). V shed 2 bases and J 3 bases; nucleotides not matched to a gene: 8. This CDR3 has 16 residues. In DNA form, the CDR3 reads TGTGCCAGCAGCTTTCTGACAGGGGGGAGGGACACTGAAGCTTTCTTT. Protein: CASSFLTGGRDTEAFF. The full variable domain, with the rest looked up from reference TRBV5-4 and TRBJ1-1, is ETGVTQSPTHLIKTRGQQVTLRCSSQSGHNTVSWYQQALGQGPQFIFQYYREEENGRGNFPPRFSGLQFPNYSSELNVNALELDDSALYLCASSFLTGGRDTEAFFGQGTRLTVV.

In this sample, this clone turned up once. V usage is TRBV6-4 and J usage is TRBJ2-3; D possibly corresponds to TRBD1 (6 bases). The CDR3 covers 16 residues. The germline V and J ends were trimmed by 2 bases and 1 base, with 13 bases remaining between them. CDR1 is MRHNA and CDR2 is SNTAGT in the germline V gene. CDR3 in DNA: TGTGCCAGCAGTGACCAACTAGAGGGGGGCACAGATACGCAGTATTTT. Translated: CASSDQLEGGTDTQYF.

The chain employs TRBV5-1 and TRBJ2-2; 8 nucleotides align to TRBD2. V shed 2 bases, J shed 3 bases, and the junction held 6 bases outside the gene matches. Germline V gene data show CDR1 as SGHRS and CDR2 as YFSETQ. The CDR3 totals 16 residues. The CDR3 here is CASSFWRREDTGELFF. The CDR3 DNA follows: TGCGCCAGCAGCTTTTGGAGGCGGGAGGACACCGGGGAGCTGTTTTTT.

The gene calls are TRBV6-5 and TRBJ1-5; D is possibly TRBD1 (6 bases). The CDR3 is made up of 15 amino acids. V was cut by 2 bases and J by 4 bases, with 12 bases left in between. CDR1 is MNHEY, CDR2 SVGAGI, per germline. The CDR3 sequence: CASSYPSQGNQPQHF. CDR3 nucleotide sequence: TGTGCCAGCAGTTACCCGTCCCAGGGGAATCAGCCCCAGCATTTT.

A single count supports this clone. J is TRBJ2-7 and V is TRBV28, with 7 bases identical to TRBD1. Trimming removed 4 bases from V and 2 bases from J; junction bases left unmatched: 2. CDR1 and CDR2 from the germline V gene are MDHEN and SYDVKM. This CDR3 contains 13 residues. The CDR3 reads CASSSTGPYEQYF. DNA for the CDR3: TGTGCCAGCAGTTCGACAGGGCCCTACGAGCAGTACTTC.

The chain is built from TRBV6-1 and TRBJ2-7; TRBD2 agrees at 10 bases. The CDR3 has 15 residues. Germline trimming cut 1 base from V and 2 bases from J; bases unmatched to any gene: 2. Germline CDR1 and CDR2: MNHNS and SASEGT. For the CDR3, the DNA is TGTGCCAGCAGTGAAGAAAGCGGGGGGGCCTACGAGCAGTACTTC. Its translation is CASSEESGGAYEQYF.

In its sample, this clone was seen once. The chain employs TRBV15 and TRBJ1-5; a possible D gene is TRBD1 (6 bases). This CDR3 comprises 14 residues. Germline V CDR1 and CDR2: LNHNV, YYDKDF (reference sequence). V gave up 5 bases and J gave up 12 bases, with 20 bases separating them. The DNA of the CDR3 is TGTGCCACCAGCCTTGGGGTGGGGGCAAGGAGCCAGCATTTT. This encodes CATSLGVGARSQHF.

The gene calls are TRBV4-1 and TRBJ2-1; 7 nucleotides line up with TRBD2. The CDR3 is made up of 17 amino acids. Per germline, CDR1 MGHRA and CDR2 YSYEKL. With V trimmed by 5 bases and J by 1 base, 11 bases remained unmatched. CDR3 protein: CASSYSRVSGSYNEQFF. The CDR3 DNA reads TGCGCCAGCAGCTATTCTAGGGTTAGCGGGTCCTACAATGAGCAGTTCTTC.